The clone carrying this TCR beta chain occurred a few times. Antigen specificity is unknown. This entry is derived from a study of blood T cells in healthy people across ages. At the level of the study: About one barcoded beta molecule per two T cells came from capture by template switching.

Primers used in a second PCR of roughly 7 to 12 cycles were a sample-barcoded 5' primer and a J-beta primer mix. MiXCR was run by TCRdb on the 5' RACE reads, yielding one entry per CDR3 protein. The sample includes almost 300,000 distinct CDR3 sequences, roughly a quarter of them seen just once. Study results and limitations: TCR beta diversity was tightly associated with the proportion of naive T cells. Using unsorted PBMCs precluded a conclusive naive versus antigen-experienced comparison. TCR beta diversity per million T cells fell roughly linearly with age.

The source of this sequence is a woman in her 70s in good health. Sequenced material: blood.

The CDR3 DNA sequence: TGTGCCAGCAGTTTGCGGGACAGGGTGTTCCCCCAGCATTTT. Amino acid sequence: CASSLRDRVFPQHF. The genes are TRBV28 and TRBJ1-5; 9 nucleotides line up with TRBD1. This CDR3 contains 14 residues. Trimming removed 3 bases from V and 10 bases from J; junction bases left unmatched: 7. In germline, CDR1 is MDHEN, CDR2 SYDVKM.